Listed below are T cell receptor beta chains from one sample, sequenced in a study of cytomegalovirus exposure and HLA in healthy donors. Some clones are missing from TCRdb's copy, which holds only in-frame ones; the method was immunoSEQ multiplex PCR. The table records fewer than 150,000 clones, around 77% of them present only once. The sequencing input was PBMCs. The receptors here all came from a woman in her 30s in good health and CMV-seropositive. Both conserved end residues are trimmed from each CDR3.

V: TRBV2
J: TRBJ2-3
CDR3: ARPGQSTDTQY

V: TRBV2
J: TRBJ1-4
CDR3: ASSENPPTGANEKLF

V: TRBV7-9
J: TRBJ2-5
CDR3: ASSPRTSGGLQTQY

V: TRBV29-1
J: TRBJ1-2
CDR3: SVEAVGFPDRESNYGYT

V: TRBV5-4
J: TRBJ2-7
CDR3: ASSLLGGGADEQY

V: TRBV5-6
J: TRBJ1-6
CDR3: ASSFFLGQGPSPLH

V: TRBV2
J: TRBJ1-5
CDR3: ASSETGPPYSNQPQH

V: TRBV27
J: TRBJ1-5
CDR3: ASSSGQGMGQPQH

V: TRBV5-6
J: TRBJ2-1
CDR3: ASSLVIGTTSSYNEQF

V: TRBV13
J: TRBJ2-3
CDR3: ASSQAGSLDTQY

V: TRBV11-3
J: -
CDR3: ASSPDSSYEQY

V: TRBV6-1
J: TRBJ1-5
CDR3: ASRPDRDYQPQH

V: TRBV9
J: TRBJ2-1
CDR3: ASSPRTGANEQF

V: TRBV4-1
J: TRBJ2-3
CDR3: ASSQRAVSTDTQY

V: TRBV19
J: TRBJ2-1
CDR3: ASTIFGGDEQF

V: TRBV11-2
J: TRBJ2-7
CDR3: ASSPGQGAYEQY

V: TRBV6-5
J: TRBJ1-4
CDR3: ASNRKGNWGEKLF